Following are 11 T cell receptor beta chains from one sample sequenced in a study of response to subunit inactivated influenza vaccine. TCRdb called the RT-PCR reads again in MiXCR, with one record for every CDR3 protein. Here the sample spans approximately 500,000 distinct CDR3 sequences, roughly 13% being singletons. This specimen was PBMCs from blood, taken about 40 days after vaccination. These receptors originate from a man over 45 who received an inactivated influenza vaccine.

This clonotype was detected ten times or more. The chain recombines TRBV7-6 with TRBJ1-1; a possible D gene is TRBD1 (6 bases). The length of the CDR3 is 13 residues. Trimming left V 5 bases short and J 4 bases short, with 11 bases between. The germline V gene encodes CDR1 SGHVS and CDR2 FNYEAQ. In DNA, the CDR3 is TGTGCCAGCAGCCAGGGGTTTGGCACTGAAGCTTTCTTT. Encoded protein: CASSQGFGTEAFF.

The rearrangement joins TRBV20-1 to TRBJ1-2; D unresolved. This CDR3 is built from 13 residues. Germline lookup yields CDR1 DFQATT and CDR2 SNEGSKA (reference sequence). The ends were cut back, 5 bases at V and 4 bases at J, with 14 bases in the middle. This CDR3 is CSAPIDLVYGYTF. The CDR3 coding sequence is TGCAGTGCTCCCATAGACCTAGTCTATGGCTACACCTTC.

This clonotype has a handful of counts. The rearrangement uses TRBV6-2 or TRBV6-3 and TRBJ1-5; 7 nucleotides align to TRBD1. Germline lookup yields CDR1 MNHEY and CDR2 SVGEGT. V dropped 4 bases and J dropped 5; count of bases not matched to a gene: 5. This CDR3 spans 14 amino acids. CDR3 in amino acids: CASSSDRAYQPQHF. The DNA of the CDR3 is TGTGCCAGCAGTTCCGACAGGGCCTATCAGCCCCAGCATTTT.

There are a few counts of this clonotype. The rearrangement links TRBV5-1 to TRBJ1-3, with D unclear. The CDR3 has 13 residues. V was cut by 4 bases and J by 0 bases, with 5 bases left in between. Germline V gives CDR1 SGHRS, CDR2 YFSETQ. As DNA, the CDR3 is TGCGCCAGCAGCGGAAACTCTGGAAACACCATATATTTT. Its protein product is CASSGNSGNTIYF.

A few counts support this clonotype. The chain carries TRBV10-3 and TRBJ2-2; D not certain. V was pared by 6 bases and J by 6 bases, with 11 bases between. The CDR3 sequence is 13 residues long. The germline gives CDR1 ENHRY, CDR2 SYGVKD. CDR3 amino acids: CAISTDQAGELFF. The CDR3 nucleotides are TGTGCCATCAGCACCGACCAGGCCGGGGAGCTGTTTTTT.

This clonotype was seen a few times. The chain couples TRBV7-8 to TRBJ1-4, with 7 bases lining up with TRBD1. J gave up 4 bases and V 0 bases, and 5 bases lay outside the gene matches. Per germline, CDR1 SGHVS and CDR2 FQNEAQ. CDR3 length: 16 amino acids. The CDR3 coding sequence is TGTGCCAGCAGCTTAGCGACGGCAGGGGGTAATGAAAAACTGTTTTTT. It translates to CASSLATAGGNEKLFF.

This clonotype came up a few times. The chain employs TRBV6-1 and TRBJ1-6; a weak D match, TRBD1 (6 bases). Germline-derived CDR1 and CDR2 are MNHNS and SASEGT. The CDR3 contains 15 residues. V was cut by 6 bases and J by 14 bases, with 23 bases left in between. Here the CDR3 DNA reads TGTGCCAGCAGCCAGCCGGGACACCTCATGTCGTCCCTCCACTTT. Residues: CASSQPGHLMSSLHF.

This clonotype was recorded a few times. The rearrangement joins TRBV4-3 to TRBJ1-3, with a weak D call TRBD1 (5 bases). This CDR3 is built from 15 residues. CDR1 and CDR2 (germline): LGHNA, YSLEER. V was pared by 5 bases and J by 2 bases, with 13 bases between. CDR3 in DNA: TGCGCCAGCAGCATTAACCTGGGACCTGGAAACACCATATATTTT. It specifies CASSINLGPGNTIYF.

The genes are TRBV6-5 and TRBJ1-1; the D is unclear. V was shortened by 0 bases and J by 2 bases, with 7 bases between the two germline ends. The CDR3 is 14 amino acids. Germline lookup yields CDR1 MNHEY and CDR2 SVGAGI. The CDR3 DNA is TGTGCCAGCAGTTACTCGATATCAAACACTGAAGCTTTCTTT. Protein: CASSYSISNTEAFF.

The V gene is TRBV7-9, the J gene TRBJ2-7; D could derive from TRBD1 or TRBD2 (5 bases each). The CDR3 spans 14 residues. Germline V gene data show CDR1 as SEHNR and CDR2 as FQNEAQ (reference sequence). The V and J ends lost 5 bases and 4 bases respectively, with 15 bases between them. The chain's CDR3 is CASSVGRRAYEQYF. The CDR3, as DNA: TGTGCCAGCAGCGTGGGACGTAGGGCGTACGAGCAGTACTTC.

Only a few counts were recorded for this clonotype. The chain has TRBV5-1 and TRBJ2-2; D gene uncertain. Germline V lookup: CDR1 SGHRS, CDR2 YFSETQ. This CDR3 contains 13 residues. V lost 5 bases, J lost 5 bases, and 10 bases lay in between. The CDR3 spells CASSIGPTGELFF. The CDR3 DNA is TGCGCCAGCAGTATCGGACCTACCGGGGAGCTGTTTTTT.